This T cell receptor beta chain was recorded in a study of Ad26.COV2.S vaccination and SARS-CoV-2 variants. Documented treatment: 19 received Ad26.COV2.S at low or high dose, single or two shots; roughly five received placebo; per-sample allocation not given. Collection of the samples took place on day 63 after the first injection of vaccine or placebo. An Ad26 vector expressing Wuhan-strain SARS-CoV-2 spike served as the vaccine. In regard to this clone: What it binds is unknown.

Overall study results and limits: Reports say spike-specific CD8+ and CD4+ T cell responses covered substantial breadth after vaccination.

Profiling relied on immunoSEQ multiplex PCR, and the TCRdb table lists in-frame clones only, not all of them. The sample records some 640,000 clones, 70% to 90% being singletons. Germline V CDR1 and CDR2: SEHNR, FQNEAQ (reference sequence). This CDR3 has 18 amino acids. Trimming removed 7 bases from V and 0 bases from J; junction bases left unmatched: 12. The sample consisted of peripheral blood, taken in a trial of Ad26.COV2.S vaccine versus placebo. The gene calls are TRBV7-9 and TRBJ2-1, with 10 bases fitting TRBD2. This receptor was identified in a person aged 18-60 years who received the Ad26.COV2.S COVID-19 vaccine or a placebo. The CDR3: CASTRTSGDFRSYNEQFF. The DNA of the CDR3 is TGTGCCAGCACCCGGACTAGCGGAGATTTTCGCTCCTACAATGAGCAGTTCTTC.